Below, one T cell receptor (beta chain) is given with its context. One entry per CDR3 protein, called by TCRdb with MiXCR from the PCR reads. This sample has around 20,000 distinct CDR3 sequences, with 50% to 65% found just once. The entry originates in a study of vaccination and CD4 T cells after COVID-19. Background on the study: There were six male and four female convalescents, and two of them were Hispanic. Each post-COVID sample was drawn after diagnosis, and the median interval was roughly 100 days (range 35 to 161).

Germline V gene lookup returns CDR1 SGHVS and CDR2 FNYEAQ. Trimming took off 8 bases at V and 4 bases at J, with 22 bases between the two ends. The CDR3 length is 16 residues. This receptor was identified in a human donor who had recovered from COVID-19. V gene TRBV7-6 combines with J gene TRBJ2-3; D tentatively fits TRBD1 or TRBD2 (6 bases each). Specimen: CD4+ T cells from blood, collected after SARS-CoV-2 vaccination. The chain's CDR3 is CASGSFSGGESDTQYF. The CDR3 DNA follows: TGTGCCAGCGGATCGTTCTCCGGGGGCGAGTCAGATACGCAGTATTTT.